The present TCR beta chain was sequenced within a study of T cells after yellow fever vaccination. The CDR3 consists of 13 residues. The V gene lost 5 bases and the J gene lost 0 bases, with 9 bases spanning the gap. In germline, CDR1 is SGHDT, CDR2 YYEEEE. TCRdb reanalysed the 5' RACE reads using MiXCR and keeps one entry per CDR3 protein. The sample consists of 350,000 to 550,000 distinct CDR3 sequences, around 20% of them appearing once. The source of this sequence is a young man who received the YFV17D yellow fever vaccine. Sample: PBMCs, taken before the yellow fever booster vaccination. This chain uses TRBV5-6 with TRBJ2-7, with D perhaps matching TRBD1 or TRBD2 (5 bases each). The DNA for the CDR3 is TGTGCCAGCAGTGAGGGGAGCTCCTACGAGCAGTACTTC. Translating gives CASSEGSSYEQYF.